One and the same sample provided the 24 T cell receptor beta chains below, sequenced in a study of T cell repertoires in cytomegalovirus infection. TCRdb fed the reads into MiXCR, producing one record per CDR3 protein. This table holds almost 550,000 distinct CDR3 sequences, 16% found once. Specimen: CD8+ T cells from PBMCs. Receptors were obtained from a human donor in good health (CMV status not recorded). Some clones in this sample may be carry-over from other donors' samples.

V and J are TRBV5-6 and TRBJ1-1; D is possibly TRBD1 (5 bases). The CDR3 contains 16 residues. Germline CDR1 and CDR2: SGHDT and YYEEEE. Between the trimmed V and J ends, which lost 5 bases and 0 bases, there was a span of 17 bases. Written as DNA, the CDR3 is TGTGCCAGCAGTTTACTTATTGACAGTTTGAACACTGAAGCTTTCTTT. Translated: CASSLLIDSLNTEAFF.

This clonotype occurred many times. The genes are TRBV7-8 and TRBJ2-7; 11 bases match TRBD1. CDR1 SGHVS and CDR2 FQNEAQ come from the germline V gene. This CDR3 has 17 amino acids. V was pared by 4 bases and J by 6 bases, with 14 bases of the junction left unmatched. The CDR3 spells CASSSRPGQGGGFEQYF. CDR3 in DNA: TGTGCCAGCAGCTCCCGCCCGGGACAGGGGGGAGGGTTCGAGCAGTACTTC.

This clonotype was counted many times. The V gene is TRBV7-9, the J gene TRBJ1-2, with D maybe TRBD1 (6 bases). V was cut by 0 bases and J by 3 bases, with 14 bases left in between. Germline V CDR1 and CDR2: SEHNR, FQNEAQ (reference sequence). The CDR3 is made up of 16 amino acids. Written as DNA, the CDR3 is TGTGCCAGCAGCTTAGCCGACCTGACAGGCCACTATGGCTACACCTTC. Protein: CASSLADLTGHYGYTF.

This clonotype was recorded many times. The rearrangement links TRBV7-9 to TRBJ2-1, with D possibly called TRBD1 or TRBD2 (6 bases each). The germline V gene encodes CDR1 SEHNR and CDR2 FQNEAQ (reference sequence). V shed 5 bases and J shed 5 bases, with 13 bases lying between them. The CDR3 sequence is 14 residues long. The CDR3 region has the DNA TGTGCCAGCAGCGCGGGGACAAATCACAATGAGCAGTTCTTC. This sequence encodes CASSAGTNHNEQFF.

J is TRBJ2-7 and V is TRBV5-4; D uncertain. The CDR3 is made up of 15 amino acids. Germline values: CDR1 SGHNT, CDR2 YYREEE (reference sequence). The ends were cut back, 0 bases at V and 3 bases at J, with 13 bases in the middle. The CDR3 reads CASSLADLGGYEQYF. The CDR3 coding sequence is TGTGCCAGCAGCTTGGCGGATCTTGGCGGCTACGAGCAGTACTTC.

The rearrangement joins TRBV7-3 to TRBJ2-3; TRBD1 aligns across 7 bases. Unmatched junction bases numbered 2, after V lost 4 bases and J lost 1 base. Germline CDR1 and CDR2: SGHTA and FQGTGA. The CDR3 is 14 amino acids. This CDR3 is CASSYQGGTDTQYF. In DNA, the CDR3 is TGTGCCAGCAGCTATCAGGGGGGCACAGATACGCAGTATTTT.

This clonotype was recorded at least ten times. J is TRBJ2-7 and V is TRBV6-1; TRBD2 matches at 9 bases. This CDR3 region has 14 residues. Germline V gives CDR1 MNHNS, CDR2 SASEGT. J lost 6 bases, V lost 10 bases, and 13 bases had no gene match. The DNA of the CDR3 is TGTGCCATCCTGCCTGGGCCTAGCGGGATCGAGCAGTACTTC. Translated, it gives CAILPGPSGIEQYF.

This clonotype was seen repeatedly, ten times or more. This chain joins TRBV7-8 and TRBJ1-1; no clear D gene. With 5 bases removed from V and 0 bases from J, the gap between germline ends came to 13 bases. CDR1 is SGHVS and CDR2 is FQNEAQ in the germline V gene. This CDR3 region has 15 residues. CDR3 sequence (DNA): TGTGCCAGCAGCCCCATGGACGGCATGAACACTGAAGCTTTCTTT. Protein: CASSPMDGMNTEAFF.

This clonotype was detected ten times or more. The chain uses TRBV4-1 and TRBJ1-2, with D perhaps matching TRBD1 (6 bases). The V end lost 0 bases, the J end lost 8 bases, and 13 bases lay between the germline ends. Germline loops: CDR1 MGHRA, CDR2 YSYEKL. The CDR3 has 14 residues. CDR3 in amino acids: CASSQEDRPIGYTF. The CDR3 coding sequence is TGCGCCAGCAGCCAAGAGGACAGACCTATCGGCTACACCTTC.

This chain connects TRBV5-8 to TRBJ1-1; D possibly corresponds to TRBD1 (5 bases). This CDR3 spans 14 amino acids. The germline CDR1 and CDR2 sequences are SGHTS and YDEGEE. V lost 4 bases and J 2 bases, leaving 12 bases between the germline ends. CDR3 DNA sequence: TGTGCCAGCAGCCGAACGACAGCCAACACTGAAGCTTTCTTT. Amino acid sequence: CASSRTTANTEAFF.

In its sample, this clonotype was seen many times. The J gene is TRBJ2-7, the V gene TRBV7-9; D is unresolved. Germline CDR1 is SEHNR and CDR2 is FQNEAQ (reference sequence). V lost 5 bases and J 2 bases, leaving 7 bases between the germline ends. This CDR3 contains 12 residues. CDR3 residues: CASSPRPYEQYF. CDR3 in DNA: TGTGCCAGCAGCCCAAGACCCTACGAGCAGTACTTC. Supplemented by reference TRBV7-9 and TRBJ2-7, the full variable domain reads DTGVSQNPRHKITKRGQNVTFRCDPISEHNRLYWYRQTLGQGPEFLTYFQNEAQLEKSRLLSDRFSAERPKGSFSTLEIQRTEQGDSAMYLCASSPRPYEQYFGPGTRLTVT.

This clonotype was counted ten times or more. The gene calls are TRBV5-5 and TRBJ1-5; D is unresolved. Germline lookup yields CDR1 SGHKS and CDR2 YYEKEE (reference sequence). V was shortened by 0 bases and J by 1 base, with 11 bases between the two germline ends. The CDR3 spans 16 residues. Written as DNA, the CDR3 is TGTGCCAGCAGCTTGGTGGGAGGGCCGAGCAATCAGCCCCAGCATTTT. It yields the protein CASSLVGGPSNQPQHF. The whole variable domain, filled in from reference TRBV5-5 and TRBJ1-5, reads DAGVTQSPTHLIKTRGQQVTLRCSPISGHKSVSWYQQVLGQGPQFIFQYYEKEERGRGNFPDRFSARQFPNYSSELNVNALLLGDSALYLCASSLVGGPSNQPQHFGDGTRLSIL.

Regarding this clonotype: This may arise from a read error, as a much more abundant clone is one base away. The conserved phenylalanine or tryptophan is not found at the CDR3 terminus, so this likely reflects a read error. This sequence joins TRBV7-6 and TRBJ2-1, with unresolved D. Germline assignment: CDR1 SGHVS and CDR2 FNYEAQ. Trimming cost V 5 bases and J 7 bases, with 12 bases left between them. This CDR3 region has 13 residues. The CDR3: CASSINKRNEQFL. The CDR3 region has the DNA TGTGCCAGCAGCATAAACAAGAGGAATGAGCAGTTCTTA.

In this sample, this clonotype turned up many times. The chain uses TRBV7-9 and TRBJ1-4; 7 positions match TRBD1. CDR1 and CDR2 from the germline V gene are SEHNR and FQNEAQ (reference sequence). The J segment lost 8 bases and the V segment lost 6 bases, leaving 12 bases of the junction unmatched. This CDR3 is 15 amino acids long. The DNA of the CDR3 is TGTGCCAGCAGTCCTACAGGGGATCTAAGCGAAAAACTGTTTTTT. Protein sequence: CASSPTGDLSEKLFF.

J is TRBJ1-5 and V is TRBV6-1; D perhaps matches TRBD1 (5 bases). CDR3 length: 11 amino acids. Germline assignment: CDR1 MNHNS and CDR2 SASEGT. Trimming took off 4 bases at V and 14 bases at J, with 12 bases between the two ends. The CDR3 bases are TGTGCCAGCAGTGTCGACAGCGTAGAGCATTTT. Residues: CASSVDSVEHF.

This clonotype turned up a few times. This rearrangement joins TRBV5-5 to TRBJ2-2; 8 nucleotides agree with TRBD1. CDR3 length: 16 residues. V dropped 4 bases and J dropped 7; count of bases not matched to a gene: 12. Germline V gene sequence: CDR1 SGHKS, CDR2 YYEKEE (reference sequence). CDR3 sequence: CASSPRQGQIFGELFF. The CDR3 DNA reads TGTGCCAGCAGCCCTCGACAGGGGCAGATATTCGGGGAGCTGTTTTTT. The variable domain in full, with the rest retrieved from reference TRBV5-5 and TRBJ2-2, is DAGVTQSPTHLIKTRGQQVTLRCSPISGHKSVSWYQQVLGQGPQFIFQYYEKEERGRGNFPDRFSARQFPNYSSELNVNALLLGDSALYLCASSPRQGQIFGELFFGEGSRLTVL.

This clonotype appeared a few times. This CDR3 reads CASSPSDFPTDTQYF. The CDR3 nucleotides are TGCGCCAGCAGCCCTTCGGACTTTCCCACAGATACGCAGTATTTT. The chain links TRBV4-1 to TRBJ2-3; possibly TRBD2 for D (5 bases). V was cut by 4 bases and J by 2 bases, with 13 bases left in between. The CDR3 length is 15 residues. Germline assignment: CDR1 MGHRA and CDR2 YSYEKL.

This chain links TRBV24-1 with TRBJ2-2; TRBD1 matches 9 bases. The CDR3 sequence is 18 residues long. With V trimmed by 4 bases and J by 1 base, 9 bases remained unmatched. Germline values: CDR1 KGHDR, CDR2 SFDVKD. CDR3 protein: CATSDLRTGQGNTGELFF. The CDR3 DNA sequence: TGTGCCACCAGTGACCTTCGAACGGGACAGGGGAACACCGGGGAGCTGTTTTTT.

This clonotype was observed many times. The chain is built from TRBV6-1 and TRBJ2-1; TRBD1 is a possible D gene (6 bases). Germline CDR1 is MNHNS and CDR2 is SASEGT. CDR3 size: 16 residues. Trimming pared 6 bases from V and 5 bases from J, leaving 20 bases between. For the CDR3, the DNA is TGTGCCAGCAGGGGGGACGGGCAGGGGAAAAACAATGAGCAGTTCTTC. Protein product: CASRGDGQGKNNEQFF.

This clonotype was found many times. The chain carries TRBV7-2 and TRBJ2-5; D is uncertain. The CDR3 length is 15 residues. CDR1 is SGHTA, CDR2 FQGNSA, per germline. The V gene lost 1 base and the J gene lost 2 bases, with 11 bases spanning the gap. DNA for the CDR3: TGTGCCAGCAGCTTAGGGGTCGACCTACAAGAGACCCAGTACTTC. Amino acids: CASSLGVDLQETQYF.

The chain links TRBV4-2 to TRBJ2-7; D uncertain. V was shortened by 0 bases and J by 4 bases, with 13 bases between the two germline ends. Germline values: CDR1 LGHNA, CDR2 YNFKEQ. The CDR3 consists of 15 residues. The CDR3 DNA reads as TGTGCCAGCAGCCAAGATCTGCTAGAGAATTACGAGCAGTACTTC. Protein: CASSQDLLENYEQYF.

In its sample, this clonotype was seen a few times. The chain has TRBV5-1 and TRBJ2-7; 10 positions match TRBD1. Germline V gene lookup returns CDR1 SGHRS and CDR2 YFSETQ. This CDR3 has 14 residues. V dropped 4 bases and J dropped 7; count of bases not matched to a gene: 8. CDR3 in amino acids: CASSPRQGAMEQYF. DNA of the CDR3: TGCGCCAGCAGCCCCAGACAGGGGGCGATGGAGCAGTACTTC.

J is TRBJ2-7 and V is TRBV4-2, with 12 bases identical to TRBD2. This CDR3 comprises 17 residues. V was clipped by 0 bases and J by 3 bases; unmatched bases: 6. CDR1 and CDR2 from the germline V gene are LGHNA and YNFKEQ. In nucleotides, the CDR3 is TGTGCCAGCAGCCAAGATACGCTAGCGGGGGGGGACTACGAGCAGTACTTC. It encodes CASSQDTLAGGDYEQYF.

This clonotype was counted ten times or more. The V call is TRBV7-9, the J call TRBJ1-1, with a tentative D call TRBD1 (5 bases). The CDR3 contains 17 residues. V was clipped by 4 bases and J by 0 bases, with 18 bases between them. Germline V CDR1 and CDR2: SEHNR, FQNEAQ (reference sequence). The CDR3: CASSSDNRKTLNTEAFF. CDR3 in DNA: TGTGCCAGCAGCTCGGATAACAGGAAGACCCTGAACACTGAAGCTTTCTTT.